This T cell receptor (beta chain) is from a study of blood T cell repertoires in COVID-19. Study information: Sample material is recorded as cDNA or gDNA derived from T cells, B-cell-depleted T cells, or PBMCs.

The study counted Cohort 3 donors as recovered given two negative PCRs, clearance, or symptom resolution. Authors' methods: Amplifying reference gene primers gave estimates of nucleated cell counts. Produced via immunoSEQ multiplex PCR; TCRdb's table is partial and in-frame only. V and J calls plus clone size are reproduced from that table; the DNA served to infer D and trimming. This sample carries about 200,000 clones, around 81% of them seen once, and the ten largest clones take 6% to 8%. The CDR3 is 12 amino acids. The ends lost 4 bases at V and 9 bases at J; junction bases unmatched: 5. The source material was PBMCs or T cells enriched from blood (not recorded which). The receptor comes from a man aged 35 to 55 who had recovered from COVID-19. The V call is TRBV12-3 or TRBV12-4, the J call TRBJ2-7; TRBD1 agrees at 8 bases. The CDR3 here is CASSSGQGGQYF. For the CDR3, the DNA is TGTGCCAGCAGTTCCGGACAGGGCGGGCAGTACTTC.